The 5 T cell receptor beta chains below were found in one sample sequenced in a study of shared clonotypes between healthy human individuals (dated by TCRdb to the early 2020s). The protocol used for the library was the immunoSEQ multiplex PCR assay. TCRdb provides this immuneACCESS table in a form limited to in-frame rearrangements. Some clones are lacking; in checked studies, under half of them reflect an unresolved V gene, and why the rest are absent is not known. This sample lists about 1.1 million clones; 70% to 80% were detected once. 0.7% to 0.95% of the sample comes from the top ten. The sequencing sample was made of memory CD4+ T cells from PBMCs. Reading the label with the study, this specimen's cell subset or site is: CD45RA-negative fraction. These receptors were taken from a man between 18 and 29 years old in good health. Some clones in this sample may be carry-over from other donors' samples.

The chain recombines TRBV28 with TRBJ1-5; D is undetermined. This CDR3 has 12 residues. The germline V gene encodes CDR1 MDHEN and CDR2 SYDVKM. V was clipped by 6 bases and J by 7 bases, with 10 bases between them. The DNA of the CDR3 is TGTGCCAGCAGCCCTGTACGGCAGCCCCAGCATTTT. Encoded protein: CASSPVRQPQHF.

This chain joins TRBV9 and TRBJ2-6; D gene ambiguous. Germline V CDR1 and CDR2: SGDLS, YYNGEE. Trimming took 0 bases from V and 0 from J, leaving 13 bases between them. The CDR3 is 18 amino acids. CDR3 DNA sequence: TGTGCCAGCAGCGTAGTGGGGAAACCCGACTCTGGGGCCAACGTCCTGACTTTC. As protein: CASSVVGKPDSGANVLTF.

This clone was detected a few times. V is TRBV4-1 and J is TRBJ1-1, with TRBD1 matching over 8 bases. V gave up 5 bases and J gave up 6 bases; unmatched junction bases: 11. Germline loops: CDR1 MGHRA, CDR2 YSYEKL. There are 15 residues in the CDR3. In DNA form, the CDR3 reads TGCGCCAGCAGCTATCAGGGGGCGGATTTGGCTGAAGCTTTCTTT. It codes for CASSYQGADLAEAFF.

The V and J genes are TRBV4-2 and TRBJ2-6; TRBD1 might be the D (6 bases). From germline, CDR1 is LGHNA and CDR2 YNFKEQ. Trimming left V 0 bases short and J 2 bases short, with 11 bases between. The CDR3 is 17 amino acids. The CDR3 loop is CASSQEWGQAGANVLTF. The CDR3, as DNA: TGTGCCAGCAGCCAAGAGTGGGGGCAGGCTGGGGCCAACGTCCTGACTTTC.

This chain uses TRBV7-9 with TRBJ2-3; the match to TRBD2 covers 9 bases. Germline V gives CDR1 SEHNR, CDR2 FQNEAQ (reference sequence). V lost 3 bases, J lost 4 bases, and 5 bases stayed unmatched. The CDR3 is 15 amino acids. For the CDR3, the DNA is TGTGCCAGCAGCTTTGGGGCGGGAGGGCCAGATACGCAGTATTTT. Translation gives CASSFGAGGPDTQYF.